This entry lists 5 T cell receptor beta chains sequenced from one sample in a study of shared clonotypes between healthy human individuals. CD45RO-negative CD8 cells positively selected for CCR7 made up the naive population, which excluded terminally differentiated effector memory CD45RA+ cells. Some clones are missing from TCRdb's copy, which holds only in-frame ones; the method was immunoSEQ multiplex PCR. The table has 1.5 million to 2.5 million clones, over 85% seen once. Material for sequencing was naive CD8+ T cells sorted from blood. These receptor sequences come from a man between 18 and 29 years old in good health.

This chain links TRBV4-1 with TRBJ2-7, with 7 bases identical to TRBD2. The CDR3 consists of 16 residues. From germline, CDR1 is MGHRA and CDR2 YSYEKL. The V gene end was trimmed by 0 bases and the J gene end by 7 bases; junction bases not matched to a gene: 12. In DNA, the CDR3 is TGCGCCAGCAGCCAAGATTCGGCAGGGCTCGGGGGGGAGCAGTACTTC. This encodes CASSQDSAGLGGEQYF.

This clone has just one count. V and J are TRBV5-5 and TRBJ2-7, with 7 positions matching TRBD1. The J segment lost 3 bases and the V segment lost 7 bases, leaving 10 bases of the junction unmatched. The CDR3 contains 14 residues. Germline-derived CDR1 and CDR2 are SGHKS and YYEKEE (reference sequence). The CDR3 spells CASGHLGQFYEQYF. DNA for the CDR3: TGTGCCAGCGGGCACTTGGGACAGTTCTACGAGCAGTACTTC.

V and J are TRBV27 and TRBJ2-4; D unclear. The CDR3 totals 14 residues. CDR1 and CDR2 (germline): MNHEY, SMNVEV (reference sequence). Trimming left V 5 bases short and J 8 bases short, with 16 bases between. CDR3 DNA sequence: TGTGCCAGCAGTCCCCTTGGCTTGAGAGACATTCAGTACTTC. It translates to CASSPLGLRDIQYF.

This chain connects TRBV9 to TRBJ2-7, with 9 bases aligning to TRBD1. Germline V gene sequence: CDR1 SGDLS, CDR2 YYNGEE. The CDR3 contains 16 residues. J gave up 1 base and V 2 bases, and 7 bases lay outside the gene matches. The CDR3 reads CASSVRPGQGSYEQYF. CDR3 in DNA: TGTGCCAGCAGCGTCAGACCGGGACAGGGTTCCTACGAGCAGTACTTC.

V usage is TRBV4-1 and J usage is TRBJ2-7; D is unclear. The germline CDR1 and CDR2 sequences are MGHRA and YSYEKL. Trimming cost V 4 bases and J 2 bases, with 9 bases left between them. The CDR3 consists of 13 residues. The CDR3 region has the DNA TGCGCCAGCAGCCTAGTAGGTACCTACGAGCAGTACTTC. Encoded protein: CASSLVGTYEQYF.